This T cell receptor (beta chain) was retrieved from a study of cytomegalovirus exposure and HLA in healthy donors. This clone was observed a few times. Germline V gives CDR1 SGHRS, CDR2 YFSETQ. V lost 3 bases and J lost 5; bases outside the gene matches: 6. The CDR3 consists of 16 residues. A multiplex PCR was run with 60 Vbeta primers and 13 Jbeta primers. Measured with immunoSEQ multiplex PCR; TCRdb has only the in-frame clones, and not every one. The sample contains 150,000 to 200,000 clones, around nine tenths of which appear only once. The TCR sequence derives from a woman aged 18-35 years in good health and CMV-seronegative. Material: PBMCs. The J gene is TRBJ2-2, the V gene TRBV5-1; 11 bases match TRBD1. CDR3 protein: CASSYGQGATTGELFF. The CDR3 DNA reads as TGCGCCAGCAGCTATGGACAGGGGGCTACTACCGGGGAGCTGTTTTTT.